The rows below give T cell receptor beta chains drawn from one sample of a study of blood T cell repertoires in COVID-19. Assay: immunoSEQ multiplex PCR; the TCRdb copy retains only in-frame clones and omits some. The sample lists about 95,000 clones, approximately 80% occurring once. The sequencing sample was made of peripheral blood. The source is a human donor in a cohort sampled during active COVID-19. CDR3s leave out the opening cysteine and the closing phenylalanine or tryptophan. The order of the fields is J gene, V gene, CDR3 protein.

j_gene: TRBJ2-2; v_gene: TRBV7-9; CDR3aa: ASSRGQGNTGELF
j_gene: TRBJ2-7; v_gene: TRBV10-1; CDR3aa: ASSAGQTYEQY
j_gene: TRBJ1-1; v_gene: TRBV6-2/TRBV6-3; CDR3aa: ASSRTFAEAF
j_gene: TRBJ2-1; v_gene: TRBV5-1; CDR3aa: ASSLGQGRRNEQF
j_gene: TRBJ2-7; v_gene: TRBV5-1; CDR3aa: ASSSGGSGNEQY
j_gene: TRBJ2-7; v_gene: TRBV27; CDR3aa: ASRGQGGSYEQY
j_gene: TRBJ2-5; v_gene: TRBV11-1; CDR3aa: ASSFRDRGLGTQY
j_gene: TRBJ2-4; v_gene: TRBV6-5; CDR3aa: ASSSSPIQNIQY
j_gene: TRBJ1-5; v_gene: TRBV27; CDR3aa: ASSGANSNQPQH
j_gene: TRBJ1-1; v_gene: TRBV5-1; CDR3aa: ASSLLRGANTEAF
j_gene: TRBJ2-2; v_gene: TRBV5-4; CDR3aa: ASSIGQGYTGELF
j_gene: TRBJ1-2; v_gene: TRBV4-1; CDR3aa: ASSSMPPGYGYT
j_gene: TRBJ1-5; v_gene: TRBV12-3/TRBV12-4; CDR3aa: ASSSAVGPQH
j_gene: TRBJ1-6; v_gene: TRBV6-5; CDR3aa: ASSYTGDNSPLH
j_gene: TRBJ2-1; v_gene: TRBV10-3; CDR3aa: AISVRDNYNEQF
j_gene: TRBJ2-2; v_gene: TRBV19; CDR3aa: AVLGLATTGELF
j_gene: TRBJ1-1; v_gene: TRBV2; CDR3aa: ASSDSLATAF
j_gene: TRBJ2-1; v_gene: TRBV28; CDR3aa: ASSLLVVYNEQF
j_gene: TRBJ1-2; v_gene: TRBV6-4; CDR3aa: ASSGRGAGGYT
j_gene: TRBJ2-7; v_gene: TRBV11-2; CDR3aa: ASSSGLAGVGEQY
j_gene: TRBJ1-1; v_gene: TRBV7-2; CDR3aa: ASSSDRVGTEAF
j_gene: TRBJ1-4; v_gene: TRBV11-2; CDR3aa: ASSSATQAQNEKLF
j_gene: TRBJ1-3; v_gene: TRBV18; CDR3aa: ASSPLDNSGNTIY
j_gene: TRBJ1-2; v_gene: TRBV5-4; CDR3aa: ASSLAAGPWEGYT
j_gene: TRBJ2-7; v_gene: TRBV28; CDR3aa: ASSLGRAYEQY
j_gene: TRBJ2-5; v_gene: TRBV14; CDR3aa: ASSQVDRTQY
j_gene: TRBJ2-3; v_gene: TRBV5-1; CDR3aa: ASSKGLAGPTDTQY
j_gene: TRBJ2-7; v_gene: TRBV18; CDR3aa: ASSPSTGYEQY
j_gene: TRBJ1-1; v_gene: TRBV19; CDR3aa: ASSILAGLNTEAF
j_gene: TRBJ2-1; v_gene: TRBV28; CDR3aa: ASSSGAGDNEQF
j_gene: TRBJ1-1; v_gene: TRBV6-5; CDR3aa: ASSYSTQGNTEAF
j_gene: TRBJ2-3; v_gene: TRBV4-1; CDR3aa: ASSQDPRTSGGYTDTQY
j_gene: TRBJ2-3; v_gene: TRBV7-6; CDR3aa: ASSPILVGGTDTQY
j_gene: TRBJ1-2; v_gene: TRBV7-8; CDR3aa: ASSLNPQGKYGYT
j_gene: TRBJ2-3; v_gene: TRBV10-3; CDR3aa: AITAGTGNSDTQY
j_gene: TRBJ2-1; v_gene: TRBV28; CDR3aa: ASSEPGMEGSSYNEQF
j_gene: TRBJ2-7; v_gene: TRBV6-1; CDR3aa: ASSEGLAGVGWYEQY
j_gene: TRBJ2-3; v_gene: TRBV19; CDR3aa: ASSGQGRADTQY
j_gene: TRBJ2-1; v_gene: TRBV3-1/TRBV3-2; CDR3aa: ASTKGLAGANEQF
j_gene: TRBJ2-3; v_gene: TRBV29-1; CDR3aa: SVRTGLSTDTQY
j_gene: TRBJ1-2; v_gene: TRBV6-5; CDR3aa: ASKQDRGVPLGYT
j_gene: TRBJ2-1; v_gene: TRBV19; CDR3aa: ASKGTSGAYNEQF